The 23 T cell receptor beta chains presented below share a single source sample, sequenced in a study of cytotoxic CD8 clonotypes in ibrutinib-treated CLL. Sequencing was performed with immunoSEQ multiplex PCR; in TCRdb, only in-frame clones are kept and a portion is missing. The sample contains roughly 300,000 clones, 60% to 80% of which appear only once. Here the sequenced sample was PBMCs, taken at disease progression, from a patient treated with ibrutinib. The source of these receptors is a human donor with chronic lymphocytic leukemia.

On this clone itself: This may stem from a read error, because a much larger clone lies one nucleotide away. V is TRBV5-5 and J is TRBJ1-1; the D is unclear. Per germline, CDR1 SGHKS and CDR2 YYEKEE (reference sequence). The length of the CDR3 is 13 residues. Trimming removed 2 bases from V and 0 bases from J, with 5 bases in between. CDR3 DNA sequence: TGTGCCAGCAGCTTAGGAGTGAACACTGAAGCTTTCTTT. Encoded protein: CASSLGVNTEAFF.

The genes are TRBV7-8 and TRBJ2-7, with D perhaps matching TRBD1 (6 bases). The V end was cut by 5 bases, the J end by 1 base, with 12 bases between. This CDR3 region has 14 residues. The germline V gene encodes CDR1 SGHVS and CDR2 FQNEAQ. The CDR3 coding sequence is TGTGCCAGCAGCAGGACAGCATTATCCTACGAGCAGTACTTC. Translation: CASSRTALSYEQYF.

This clone was seen more than once but under ten times. The chain recombines TRBV19 with TRBJ1-2; no firm D call. Looked up from germline, CDR1 is LNHDA and CDR2 is SQIVND (reference sequence). The CDR3 runs to 11 residues. V lost 3 bases, J lost 8 bases, and 7 bases lay in between. CDR3 residues: CASSIGPGYTF. The CDR3 DNA reads as TGTGCCAGTAGTATTGGACCCGGCTACACCTTC. The variable domain in full, with the rest retrieved from reference TRBV19 and TRBJ1-2, is DGGITQSPKYLFRKEGQNVTLSCEQNLNHDAMYWYRQDPGQGLRLIYYSQIVNDFQKGDIAEGYSVSREKKESFPLTVTSAQKNPTAFYLCASSIGPGYTFGSGTRLTVV.

The chain combines TRBV10-3 with TRBJ2-7; weak D call: TRBD2 (8 bases). The germline gives CDR1 ENHRY, CDR2 SYGVKD. V lost 2 bases to trimming and J lost 5 bases, with 16 bases between them. The CDR3 consists of 15 residues. CDR3 sequence reads: CAISERGSGTDEQYF. CDR3 DNA: TGTGCCATCAGTGAGCGTGGTAGCGGGACAGACGAGCAGTACTTC.

The chain employs TRBV7-6 and TRBJ2-1; 8 bases are shared with TRBD2. The CDR3 extends over 15 amino acids. The junction had 4 bases not matched to a gene; V was cut back by 0 bases and J by 6 bases. The germline V gene has CDR1 SGHVS and CDR2 FNYEAQ. CDR3 nucleotide sequence: TGTGCCAGCAGCTTAGCTAGCGGGACGTTCAATGAGCAGTTCTTC. It yields the protein CASSLASGTFNEQFF.

This clone appeared a few times. The chain is built from TRBV7-3 and TRBJ2-7, with D possibly TRBD1 on 5 matching bases. Per germline, CDR1 SGHTA and CDR2 FQGTGA. The CDR3 loop spans 16 amino acids. Between the trimmed V and J ends, which lost 4 bases and 2 bases, there was a span of 18 bases. The CDR3 DNA reads TGTGCCAGCAGCTCCTCGGACATATTAAATACCTACGAGCAGTACTTC. Its protein is CASSSSDILNTYEQYF.

This clone has only one observation. The chain carries TRBV28 and TRBJ2-7; D gene unclear. With 3 bases removed from V and 9 bases from J, the gap between germline ends came to 9 bases. CDR1 is MDHEN and CDR2 is SYDVKM in the germline V gene. This CDR3 is built from 11 residues. DNA of the CDR3: TGTGCCAGCAGTTTCCAACTGGGGCAGTACTTC. It specifies CASSFQLGQYF.

V is TRBV9 and J is TRBJ1-1; D is perhaps TRBD1 (5 bases). The CDR3 spans 13 residues. Trimming took off 0 bases at V and 11 bases at J, with 14 bases between the two ends. Germline lookup yields CDR1 SGDLS and CDR2 YYNGEE. DNA for the CDR3: TGTGCCAGCAGCGTAGTTCAGGGAAGTGCGGCTTTCTTT. This sequence encodes CASSVVQGSAAFF.

V gene TRBV10-3 combines with J gene TRBJ2-1, with a possible D match to TRBD2 (6 bases). V was clipped by 0 bases and J by 8 bases, with 11 bases between them. The CDR3 has 14 residues. The germline CDR1 and CDR2 sequences are ENHRY and SYGVKD. The CDR3 loop reads CAISESIADHEQFF. The CDR3 DNA follows: TGTGCCATCAGTGAGTCGATAGCGGACCATGAGCAGTTCTTC.

The CDR3 loop reads CASSWQASPYEQYF. DNA for the CDR3: TGTGCCAGCAGTTGGCAGGCCTCCCCCTACGAGCAGTACTTC. The rearrangement uses TRBV27 and TRBJ2-7, with D unclear. CDR3 length equals 14 residues. V gave up 4 bases and J gave up 2 bases, with 12 bases separating them. CDR1 MNHEY and CDR2 SMNVEV come from the germline V gene (reference sequence).

About this clone itself: The junction departs from the called germline gene at one end, perhaps through a read error. V is TRBV10-3 and J is TRBJ2-3; 7 bases map to TRBD2. The germline V gene encodes CDR1 ENHRY and CDR2 SYGVKD. The CDR3 is made up of 17 amino acids. The CDR3 nucleotides read TGTGCCATCAGGGGTGGCCCCGGACTAGTTAGCATAGATACGCAGTATTTT. Protein product: CAIRGGPGLVSIDTQYF.

The V and J genes are TRBV14 and TRBJ1-2; 8 bases are a match to TRBD1. The CDR3 has 13 amino acids. In germline, CDR1 is SGHDN, CDR2 FVKESK. After removal of 5 bases from V and 8 bases from J, the junction contained 7 bases not matched to a gene. The CDR3 spells CASSADREGGYTF. The CDR3 nucleotides read TGTGCCAGCAGCGCGGACAGGGAGGGGGGCTACACCTTC.

The table lists this clone with a count of one. The chain uses TRBV4-1 and TRBJ2-7; the D gene is possibly TRBD2 (6 bases). This CDR3 is built from 15 residues. The V and J ends lost 0 bases and 7 bases respectively, with 16 bases between them. Germline V gene sequence: CDR1 MGHRA, CDR2 YSYEKL. The CDR3 loop is CASSQEEGGAYEQYF. For the CDR3, the DNA is TGCGCCAGCAGCCAAGAGGAGGGCGGGGCGTATGAGCAGTACTTC.

The chain uses TRBV28 and TRBJ2-1; D uncertain. The CDR3 length is 12 residues. Per the germline V gene, CDR1 is MDHEN and CDR2 is SYDVKM. The V end lost 2 bases, the J end lost 11 bases, and 10 bases lay between the germline ends. CDR3: CASSLRQSKQFF. The CDR3 DNA reads as TGTGCCAGCAGTTTACGCCAGAGCAAGCAGTTCTTC. Full variable domain (missing parts from reference TRBV28 and TRBJ2-1): DVKVTQSSRYLVKRTGEKVFLECVQDMDHENMFWYRQDPGLGLRLIYFSYDVKMKEKGDIPEGYSVSREKKERFSLILESASTNQTSMYLCASSLRQSKQFFGPGTRLTVL.

The V gene is TRBV13, the J gene TRBJ2-2, with 7 bases matching TRBD1. Germline values: CDR1 PRHDT, CDR2 FYEKMQ (reference sequence). The CDR3 runs 15 residues. Losses at the gene ends were 4 bases for V and 6 bases for J; bases not matched to a gene: 8. The CDR3 spells CASSSRTGDPGELFF. The DNA of the CDR3 is TGTGCCAGCAGCTCCCGAACAGGGGACCCCGGGGAGCTGTTTTTT.

This clone was detected a few times. J is TRBJ1-1 and V is TRBV7-2; D is unresolved. Between the trimmed V and J ends, which lost 8 bases and 1 base, there was a span of 17 bases. The CDR3 has 15 amino acids. The germline CDR1 and CDR2 sequences are SGHTA and FQGNSA. Here the CDR3 reads CASRQRTAGNTEAFF. The CDR3 DNA reads as TGTGCCAGCCGCCAACGAACGGCGGGGAACACTGAAGCTTTCTTT.

The V call is TRBV5-1, the J call TRBJ2-1, with 10 bases lining up with TRBD1. Germline CDR1 reads SGHRS; CDR2 reads YFSETQ. The J segment lost 0 bases and the V segment lost 2 bases, leaving 11 bases of the junction unmatched. The CDR3 sequence is 19 residues long. The CDR3 bases are TGCGCCAGCAGCTTCCCGGGACAGGGGTCCGCATACTCCTACAATGAGCAGTTCTTC. Its protein is CASSFPGQGSAYSYNEQFF.

The V call is TRBV2, the J call TRBJ2-7, with 12 bases that match TRBD2. After removal of 5 bases from V and 9 bases from J, the junction contained 5 bases not matched to a gene. Germline V gives CDR1 SNHLY, CDR2 FYNNEI. The CDR3 contains 13 residues. Written as DNA, the CDR3 is TGTGCCAGCAGTCTAGCGGGGGGGCTGGTGCAGTACTTC. It specifies CASSLAGGLVQYF.

V and J are TRBV2 and TRBJ2-7; 8 bases fit TRBD2. This CDR3 contains 13 residues. V was pared by 8 bases and J by 5 bases, with 8 bases of the junction left unmatched. From germline, CDR1 is SNHLY and CDR2 FYNNEI. CDR3 nucleotide sequence: TGTGCCAGCCAGCGGGAGTATAATGACGAGCAGTACTTC. Translation: CASQREYNDEQYF.

The rearrangement uses TRBV7-9 and TRBJ2-7, with 7 bases matching TRBD1. J lost 1 base, V lost 5 bases, and 5 bases had no gene match. The CDR3 loop spans 14 amino acids. From germline, CDR1 is SEHNR and CDR2 FQNEAQ (reference sequence). This CDR3 reads CASSPPTGSYEQYF. For the CDR3, the DNA is TGTGCCAGCAGCCCCCCGACAGGGTCCTACGAGCAGTACTTC.

This chain uses TRBV19 with TRBJ2-1; TRBD1 matches at 10 bases. The J segment lost 6 bases and the V segment lost 5 bases, leaving 4 bases of the junction unmatched. The CDR3 runs 14 residues. From germline, CDR1 is LNHDA and CDR2 SQIVND (reference sequence). CDR3 protein: CASSWTGGRNEQFF. DNA of the CDR3: TGTGCCAGTAGTTGGACAGGGGGACGCAATGAGCAGTTCTTC.

V usage is TRBV5-4 and J usage is TRBJ1-2, with a possible D match to TRBD1 (6 bases). CDR3 size: 14 residues. Germline V gene lookup returns CDR1 SGHNT and CDR2 YYREEE (reference sequence). V was cut by 4 bases and J by 2 bases, with 12 bases left in between. CDR3 DNA sequence: TGTGCCAGCAGCCTAGGGGGGGCCAACTATGGCTACACCTTC. Translated, it gives CASSLGGANYGYTF.

The rearrangement uses TRBV7-2 and TRBJ2-1; D gene unclear. V dropped 5 bases and J dropped 3 bases, with 5 bases sitting between them. Germline CDR1 and CDR2: SGHTA and FQGNSA. The CDR3 length is 12 residues. CDR3 sequence: CASSPDYNEQFF. The DNA of the CDR3 is TGTGCCAGCAGCCCAGACTACAATGAGCAGTTCTTC.